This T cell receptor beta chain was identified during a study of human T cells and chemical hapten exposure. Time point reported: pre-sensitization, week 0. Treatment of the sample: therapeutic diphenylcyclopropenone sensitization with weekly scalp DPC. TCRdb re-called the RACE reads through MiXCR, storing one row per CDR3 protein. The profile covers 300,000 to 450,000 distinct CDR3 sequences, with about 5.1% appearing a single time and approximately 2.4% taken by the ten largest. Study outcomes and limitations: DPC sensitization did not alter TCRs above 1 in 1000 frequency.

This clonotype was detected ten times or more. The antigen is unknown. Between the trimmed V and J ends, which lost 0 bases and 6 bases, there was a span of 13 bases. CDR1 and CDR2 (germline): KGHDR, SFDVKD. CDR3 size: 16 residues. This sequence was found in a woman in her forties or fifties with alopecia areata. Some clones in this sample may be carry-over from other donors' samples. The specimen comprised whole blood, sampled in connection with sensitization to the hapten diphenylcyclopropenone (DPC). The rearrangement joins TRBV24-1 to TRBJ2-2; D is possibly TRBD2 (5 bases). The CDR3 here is CATSDLRTRAPGELFF. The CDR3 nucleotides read TGTGCCACCAGTGATTTGAGGACTCGAGCCCCCGGGGAGCTGTTTTTT.